The present T cell receptor (beta chain) was sequenced within a study of patients with pleural tuberculosis. V was shortened by 9 bases and J by 0 bases, with 15 bases between the two germline ends. CDR3 length: 15 residues. Germline V gene data show CDR1 as LNHNV and CDR2 as YYDKDF (reference sequence). This clonotype was recorded at least ten times. TCRdb independently ran MiXCR on the reads; one entry per CDR3 protein. The repertoire consists of around 54,000 distinct CDR3 sequences, with 7.3% occurring once and the leading ten covering 15% to 20%. The sequence derives from a human donor with pleural tuberculosis. This chain links TRBV15 with TRBJ2-1; D is unresolved. DNA of the CDR3: TGTGCCACTTTCCCCGGAGCTGGCTCCTACAATGAGCAGTTCTTC. The encoded protein is CATFPGAGSYNEQFF.